In its sample, the clone carrying this T cell receptor beta chain ranks as medium-sized. The antigen remains undetermined. The CDR3 contains 18 residues. Trimming cost V 1 base and J 0 bases, with 16 bases left between them. Unique molecular identifiers tagged individual cDNA molecules. TCRdb ran MiXCR on the 5' RACE reads and lists one entry per CDR3 protein. The sample lists more than 20,000 distinct CDR3 sequences, less than 5.5% seen once, with around 11% in the top ten. This entry comes from a study of early T cells in non-severe SARS-CoV-2 infection. Turning to the study itself: The input, bulk RNA from unsorted whole blood, was sequenced, and chains were unpaired.

Overall study results and limits: VDJdb matching skewed toward anti-spike CD8 responses, missing private and CD4 specificities.

The sample comprised whole blood. The TCR originated in an adult who was a healthcare worker with PCR-confirmed SARS-CoV-2 infection or an uninfected control (not recorded which). The chain joins TRBV12-3 or TRBV12-4 to TRBJ2-1; D is perhaps TRBD1 (6 bases). This CDR3 is CASSLVGAGFSSYNEQFF. CDR3 bases: TGTGCCAGCAGTTTAGTGGGGGCCGGGTTCTCCTCCTACAATGAGCAGTTCTTC.